The 32 T cell receptor beta chains below all came from one sample that was sequenced in a study of blood T cells in healthy people across ages. Sample-barcoded 5' priming and a J-beta primer mix drove a second PCR of about 7 to 11 cycles. In TCRdb, the 5' RACE reads were re-called with MiXCR into one record per CDR3 protein. This repertoire shows approximately 800,000 distinct CDR3 sequences, roughly 25% found once; its top ten account for under 4%. The sample was also reused in another study, on T cells of mothers and their children.

Sequenced: blood. The receptors come from a boy aged 5-17 years in good health.

The sample holds a few counts of this clonotype. The conserved phenylalanine or tryptophan normally closing the CDR3 is absent here, so this likely arose from a read error. This CDR3 reads CSVLSPGPTEAFL. CDR3 bases: TGCAGCGTTTTGTCTCCTGGGCCCACTGAAGCTTTCCTT. This chain uses TRBV29-1 with TRBJ1-1; unclear D gene. V was pared by 5 bases and J by 4 bases, with 14 bases between. The CDR3 sequence is 13 residues long. Germline values: CDR1 SQVTM, CDR2 ANQGSEA.

The chain recombines TRBV6-2 or TRBV6-3 with TRBJ2-5, with 7 positions matching TRBD1. The J call is doubtful: the DNA matches TRBJ2-7 better. The CDR3 loop spans 15 amino acids. In germline, CDR1 is MNHEY, CDR2 SVGEGT. CDR3 in DNA: TGTGCCAGCAGTTACTCGTACAGGGGCGGCGACGAGCAGTACTTC. This gives the protein CASSYSYRGGDEQYF.

This rearrangement joins TRBV20-1 to TRBJ2-7; TRBD2 is a possible D gene (5 bases). CDR1 and CDR2 from the germline V gene are DFQATT and SNEGSKA (reference sequence). Trimming took 0 bases from V and 4 from J, leaving 10 bases between them. This CDR3 spans 13 amino acids. The CDR3 loop reads CSAREGSEYEQYF. As DNA, the CDR3 is TGCAGTGCTAGAGAGGGTAGCGAGTACGAGCAGTACTTC.

This clonotype has only a few counts. Sequence at one end of the junction differs from germline and may be a read error. The rearrangement uses TRBV27 and TRBJ2-5; 7 bases match TRBD2. Germline V gives CDR1 MNHEY, CDR2 SMNVEV (reference sequence). The CDR3 is made up of 16 amino acids. The DNA of the CDR3 is TGTGCCAGCAGTCTATCCCGAGCGGGAAACCAAGAGACCCAGTACTTC. It specifies CASSLSRAGNQETQYF.

The J gene is TRBJ2-1, the V gene TRBV7-9, with TRBD2 matching over 7 bases. This CDR3 contains 16 residues. Germline CDR1 is SEHNR and CDR2 is FQNEAQ (reference sequence). V was pared by 5 bases and J by 6 bases, with 13 bases of the junction left unmatched. CDR3 in amino acids: CASSALDGVAGNEQFF. The DNA of the CDR3 is TGTGCCAGCAGCGCCCTCGACGGGGTAGCGGGCAATGAGCAGTTCTTC.

The chain has TRBV29-1 and TRBJ2-1, with 8 bases identical to TRBD1. V shed 7 bases, J shed 9 bases, and the junction held 11 bases outside the gene matches. Per germline, CDR1 SQVTM and CDR2 ANQGSEA. This CDR3 has 13 residues. CDR3 sequence reads: CSDRQGIFGEQFF. In nucleotides, the CDR3 is TGCAGCGATCGACAGGGGATTTTTGGTGAGCAGTTCTTC.

This chain connects TRBV6-5 to TRBJ1-4; 9 bases line up with TRBD1. Germline CDR1 and CDR2: MNHEY and SVGAGI. CDR3 size: 17 residues. Trimming took 5 bases from V and 3 from J; bases not matched to a gene: 10. The CDR3 nucleotides read TGTGCCAGCAGTCCCAAGGGACAGGGTCGGCCTAATGAAAAACTGTTTTTT. Its protein product is CASSPKGQGRPNEKLFF.

This clonotype turned up a few times. This sequence joins TRBV20-1 and TRBJ2-1; D might be TRBD1 or TRBD2, each matching 5 bases. The ends were cut back, 6 bases at V and 7 bases at J, with 19 bases in the middle. The CDR3 contains 14 residues. Per the germline V gene, CDR1 is DFQATT and CDR2 is SNEGSKA (reference sequence). CDR3 coding DNA: TGCAGTGCGAGACACGGGACGACTGAAAATGAGCAGTTCTTC. Its protein is CSARHGTTENEQFF.

This chain connects TRBV7-3 to TRBJ2-1, with a possible D match to TRBD2 (6 bases). Trimming cost V 5 bases and J 6 bases, with 11 bases left between them. The CDR3 length is 13 residues. Germline CDR1 reads SGHTA; CDR2 reads FQGTGA. CDR3 amino acids: CASSPNGGNEQFF. The CDR3 DNA is TGTGCCAGCAGCCCAAACGGGGGCAATGAGCAGTTCTTC.

The chain is built from TRBV20-1 and TRBJ1-1; 7 nucleotides agree with TRBD1. Trimming cost V 1 base and J 5 bases; bases outside gene matches: 4. The germline CDR1 and CDR2 sequences are DFQATT and SNEGSKA (reference sequence). The CDR3 loop spans 13 amino acids. For the CDR3, the DNA is TGCAGTGCTAGAGTCCTACAGGGGACTGAAGCTTTCTTT. Translation gives CSARVLQGTEAFF.

The gene calls are TRBV28 and TRBJ2-2, with no clear D. Germline V gene data show CDR1 as MDHEN and CDR2 as SYDVKM. The CDR3 is 12 residues long. With 6 bases removed from V and 3 bases from J, the gap between germline ends came to 5 bases. CDR3 nucleotides: TGTGCCAGCAGGCCGTACACCGGGGAGCTGTTTTTT. Translated, it gives CASRPYTGELFF.

In this sample, this clonotype turned up a few times. This chain links TRBV10-3 with TRBJ2-5; the match to TRBD2 covers 12 bases. After removal of 3 bases from V and 2 bases from J, the junction contained 4 bases not matched to a gene. Germline V gene sequence: CDR1 ENHRY, CDR2 SYGVKD. The CDR3 totals 16 residues. CDR3 nucleotide sequence: TGTGCCATCAGTGACTGGACTAGCGGGACACAAGAGACCCAGTACTTC. Residues: CAISDWTSGTQETQYF.

This clonotype was observed a handful of times. The chain has TRBV6-1 and TRBJ1-4, with D perhaps matching TRBD1 (6 bases). The CDR3 is made up of 13 amino acids. Germline loops: CDR1 MNHNS, CDR2 SASEGT. Trimming shortened V by 4 bases and J by 8 bases, and 11 bases separated the two germline ends. This chain's CDR3 is CASSVRGREKLFF. The CDR3 nucleotides read TGTGCCAGCAGTGTACGGGGGCGCGAAAAACTGTTTTTT.

This clonotype was recorded a few times. The chain carries TRBV7-9 and TRBJ2-7; 7 bases are shared with TRBD1. Germline assignment: CDR1 SEHNR and CDR2 FQNEAQ (reference sequence). The trim removed 6 bases at V and 3 bases at J, leaving 11 bases unmatched. The CDR3 consists of 15 residues. CDR3 amino acids: CASSPRGTVNYEQYF. The CDR3 nucleotides read TGTGCCAGCAGTCCCAGGGGGACAGTGAACTACGAGCAGTACTTC.

The chain recombines TRBV11-2 with TRBJ2-7; possibly TRBD1 or TRBD2 for D (5 bases each). Looked up from germline, CDR1 is SGHAT and CDR2 is FQNNGV. This CDR3 region has 20 residues. The V gene lost 5 bases and the J gene lost 0 bases, with 29 bases spanning the gap. CDR3: CASSPESVRGDPADSYEQYF. CDR3 DNA sequence: TGTGCCAGCAGCCCAGAGTCGGTCAGAGGGGACCCTGCCGACTCCTACGAGCAGTACTTC.

This clonotype has a handful of counts. The V gene is TRBV28, the J gene TRBJ2-3, with TRBD2 identical over 7 bases. Trimming removed 3 bases from V and 5 bases from J; junction bases left unmatched: 5. CDR3 size: 14 residues. The germline V gene encodes CDR1 MDHEN and CDR2 SYDVKM. The CDR3 spells CASSFGVAGDTQYF. CDR3 nucleotides: TGTGCCAGCAGTTTTGGGGTAGCGGGAGATACGCAGTATTTT.

This clonotype appeared a few times. The chain combines TRBV28 with TRBJ2-7; TRBD1 agrees at 10 bases. This CDR3 has 18 residues. Unmatched junction bases numbered 13, after V lost 1 base and J lost 4 bases. Germline assignment: CDR1 MDHEN and CDR2 SYDVKM. CDR3 DNA: TGTGCCAGCAGTTTATCGTCCGGGACAGGGGCGGGTGTGTACGAGCAGTACTTC. Its translation is CASSLSSGTGAGVYEQYF.

The V call is TRBV19, the J call TRBJ2-7, with 8 bases that match TRBD1. Germline V gene data show CDR1 as LNHDA and CDR2 as SQIVND (reference sequence). The CDR3 covers 15 residues. V shed 3 bases and J 3 bases; nucleotides not matched to a gene: 7. CDR3 in amino acids: CASSIGTGQVYEQYF. CDR3 sequence (DNA): TGTGCCAGTAGTATTGGGACAGGACAAGTCTACGAGCAGTACTTC.

This clonotype was recorded a few times. The chain recombines TRBV6-5 with TRBJ1-2, with D uncertain. Looked up from germline, CDR1 is MNHEY and CDR2 is SVGAGI. V was shortened by 0 bases and J by 8 bases, with 10 bases between the two germline ends. The CDR3 has 13 amino acids. CDR3 in DNA: TGTGCCAGCAGTTACTCGCAAGCCGGCGGCTACACCTTC. Translation gives CASSYSQAGGYTF.

Here the CDR3 reads CASSYRTGWPDNEQFF. CDR3 nucleotides: TGTGCCAGCAGTTACCGGACAGGGTGGCCGGACAATGAGCAGTTCTTC. The rearrangement joins TRBV6-6 to TRBJ2-5; 8 bases are a match to TRBD1. The J call is doubtful: the DNA matches TRBJ2-1 better. There are 16 residues in the CDR3. Germline V gene sequence: CDR1 MNHNY, CDR2 SVGAGI (reference sequence).

This chain joins TRBV11-2 and TRBJ2-1; TRBD2 agrees at 12 bases. The CDR3 runs 16 residues. Trimming cost V 1 base and J 4 bases; bases outside gene matches: 2. CDR1 and CDR2 (germline): SGHAT, FQNNGV. The CDR3 here is CASSLGTSGNYNEQFF. CDR3 in DNA: TGTGCCAGCAGCTTAGGGACTAGCGGGAATTACAATGAGCAGTTCTTC.

The genes are TRBV10-3 and TRBJ1-5; no clear D. Germline assignment: CDR1 ENHRY and CDR2 SYGVKD. Between the trimmed V and J ends, which lost 4 bases and 0 bases, there was a span of 16 bases. The CDR3 runs to 17 residues. The CDR3 region is CAISGRPRDYSNQPQHF. In nucleotides, the CDR3 is TGTGCCATCAGTGGACGGCCAAGGGATTATAGCAATCAGCCCCAGCATTTT.

There are a few counts of this clonotype. The rearrangement joins TRBV20-1 to TRBJ2-1; 8 bases are shared with TRBD1. V shed 4 bases and J 3 bases; nucleotides not matched to a gene: 5. Germline V lookup: CDR1 DFQATT, CDR2 SNEGSKA (reference sequence). The CDR3 extends over 14 amino acids. CDR3 DNA: TGCAGTGCTACACGACAGGGGTTCTACAATGAGCAGTTCTTC. Translating it yields CSATRQGFYNEQFF.

This clonotype was recorded many times. This chain joins TRBV7-2 and TRBJ2-5; TRBD2 aligns across 13 bases. Matching the DNA end better, TRBJ2-7 makes the J call doubtful. This CDR3 has 15 amino acids. Germline V gene sequence: CDR1 SGHTA, CDR2 FQGNSA. For the CDR3, the DNA is TGTGCCAGCAGCGGACTAGCGGGAGTGACCTACGAGCAGTACTTC. The encoded protein is CASSGLAGVTYEQYF.

This clonotype has only a few counts. The rearrangement uses TRBV21-1 and TRBJ2-5; TRBD2, the table's D call, was not compared with the DNA. TRBV21-1 has pseudogene status. This CDR3 region has 16 residues. The CDR3: CASSKATSGRFKTQYF. The CDR3 coding sequence is TGTGCCAGCAGCAAAGCGACTAGCGGGAGGTTTAAGACCCAGTACTTC.

The chain joins TRBV18 to TRBJ2-3; D is possibly TRBD2 (7 bases). Germline CDR1 reads KGHSH; CDR2 reads LQKENI. The CDR3 loop spans 16 amino acids. Trimming removed 3 bases at V and 0 bases at J, with 13 bases between. The CDR3 sequence is CASSPSAGASTDTQYF. The CDR3 nucleotides are TGTGCCAGCTCACCTTCGGCGGGGGCCAGCACAGATACGCAGTATTTT.

The V and J genes are TRBV21-1 and TRBJ2-7; the table assigns TRBD2, which was not confirmed against the DNA. TRBV21-1 is an annotated pseudogene. The CDR3 has 15 residues. The CDR3 DNA sequence: TGTGCCAGCACCAGGGATAGCGGACCCTCCTACGAGCAGTACTTC. It encodes CASTRDSGPSYEQYF.

This clonotype was recorded a few times. The V call is TRBV3-1, the J call TRBJ2-7; possible D gene TRBD2, 6 bases. Trimming shortened V by 0 bases and J by 0 bases, and 9 bases separated the two germline ends. Germline V gene lookup returns CDR1 LGHDT and CDR2 YNNKEL (reference sequence). This CDR3 comprises 15 residues. In DNA form, the CDR3 reads TGTGCCAGCAGCCAAGATGCGGGACTCTCCTACGAGCAGTACTTC. Amino acids: CASSQDAGLSYEQYF.

The rearrangement links TRBV20-1 to TRBJ2-7; 8 bases fit TRBD1. The CDR3 has 14 amino acids. Germline V CDR1 and CDR2: DFQATT, SNEGSKA (reference sequence). The junction had 7 bases not matched to a gene; V was cut back by 5 bases and J by 1 base. The CDR3, as DNA: TGCAGTGCTCCGGGACAGGATTTGTCCTACGAGCAGTACTTC. As protein: CSAPGQDLSYEQYF.

Here the CDR3 reads CASSQGRANYGYTF. Here the CDR3 DNA reads TGTGCCAGCAGTCAGGGCAGAGCTAACTATGGCTACACCTTC. The V and J genes are TRBV6-1 and TRBJ1-2, with D possibly matching TRBD1 (5 bases). Trimming shortened V by 5 bases and J by 0 bases, and 10 bases separated the two germline ends. CDR1 and CDR2 (germline): MNHNS, SASEGT. The CDR3 spans 14 residues.

This clonotype has a handful of counts. The rearrangement links TRBV7-2 to TRBJ2-1, with 16 bases lining up with TRBD2. The CDR3 loop spans 19 amino acids. Trimming removed 5 bases from V and 0 bases from J; junction bases left unmatched: 7. Germline CDR1 reads SGHTA; CDR2 reads FQGNSA. CDR3 DNA sequence: TGTGCCAGCAGCAATCGGGGACTAGCGGGGGGGAGCTCCTACAATGAGCAGTTCTTC. It codes for CASSNRGLAGGSSYNEQFF. The full variable domain, completed using reference TRBV7-2 and TRBJ2-1, is GAGVSQSPSNKVTEKGKDVELRCDPISGHTALYWYRQSLGQGLEFLIYFQGNSAPDKSGLPSDRFSAERTGGSVSTLTIQRTQQEDSAVYLCASSNRGLAGGSSYNEQFFGPGTRLTVL.

V and J are TRBV7-6 and TRBJ1-4; D gene uncertain. CDR3 length: 17 residues. V lost 1 base to trimming and J lost 0 bases, with 12 bases between them. Germline V gives CDR1 SGHVS, CDR2 FNYEAQ. The CDR3 sequence: CASSLEGRYATNEKLFF. CDR3 DNA: TGTGCCAGCAGCTTAGAAGGTCGCTATGCAACTAATGAAAAACTGTTTTTT.